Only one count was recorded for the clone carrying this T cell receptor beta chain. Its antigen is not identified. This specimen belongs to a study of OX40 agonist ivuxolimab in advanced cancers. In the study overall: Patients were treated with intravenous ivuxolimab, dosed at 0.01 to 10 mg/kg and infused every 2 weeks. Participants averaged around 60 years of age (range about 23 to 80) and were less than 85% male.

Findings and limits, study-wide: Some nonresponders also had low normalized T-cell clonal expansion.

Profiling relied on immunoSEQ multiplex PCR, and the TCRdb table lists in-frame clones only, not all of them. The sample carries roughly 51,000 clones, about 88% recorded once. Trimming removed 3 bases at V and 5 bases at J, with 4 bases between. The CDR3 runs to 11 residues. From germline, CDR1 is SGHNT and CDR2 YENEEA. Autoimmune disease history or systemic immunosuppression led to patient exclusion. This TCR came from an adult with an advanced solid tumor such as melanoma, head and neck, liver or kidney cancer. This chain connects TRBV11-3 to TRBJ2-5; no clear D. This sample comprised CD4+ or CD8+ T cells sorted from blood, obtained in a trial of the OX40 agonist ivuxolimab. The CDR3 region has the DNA TGTGCCAGCAGCTTTGAGGAGACCCAGTACTTC. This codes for CASSFEETQYF.